Presented here are 12 T cell receptor beta chains from one specimen sequenced in a study of memory CD4+ T cells and cytomegalovirus serostatus. Sequenced by immunoSEQ multiplex PCR; TCRdb stores in-frame clones only, minus some. The sample lists 50,000 or so clones; 82% were seen once. Single viable CD3+CD4+CD8-CD45RO+ cells were sorted as the memory CD4+ T cells. Sequencing was carried out using memory CD4+ T cells from blood. These receptors all stem from an adult in good health and CMV-seronegative.

The chain is built from TRBV7-3 and TRBJ2-5, with 9 bases that match TRBD2. The CDR3 runs to 17 residues. Germline V gene sequence: CDR1 SGHTA, CDR2 FQGTGA. Trimming cost V 5 bases and J 2 bases; bases outside gene matches: 12. DNA for the CDR3: TGTGCCAGCAGCCCTACGGCGCTAGCGGGGCGGCAAGAGACCCAGTACTTC. This encodes CASSPTALAGRQETQYF.

The chain joins TRBV10-1 to TRBJ2-7, with TRBD1 matching 7 bases. J was trimmed by 0 bases and V by 10 bases; bases with no gene match: 12. The CDR3 has 15 residues. The germline V gene has CDR1 WNHNN and CDR2 SYGVQD (reference sequence). CDR3 nucleotide sequence: TGCGCCAACCGGGTAGGACAGGTCGACTCCTACGAGCAGTACTTC. Protein product: CANRVGQVDSYEQYF.

By share, this clone ranks as medium-sized. The rearrangement uses TRBV2 and TRBJ1-1, with D possibly matching TRBD1 (5 bases). The germline V and J ends were trimmed by 3 bases and 5 bases, with 7 bases remaining between them. The CDR3 consists of 12 residues. The V gene's germline CDR1 is SNHLY and CDR2 FYNNEI. DNA of the CDR3: TGTGCCAGCAGTGAGGGGGGAACTGAAGCTTTCTTT. Protein product: CASSEGGTEAFF.

The genes are TRBV2 and TRBJ1-5; D possibly corresponds to TRBD1 (5 bases). The CDR3 runs to 13 residues. The germline CDR1 and CDR2 sequences are SNHLY and FYNNEI. Trimming removed 7 bases at V and 3 bases at J, with 10 bases between. CDR3: CASNGGTNQPQHF. CDR3 in DNA: TGTGCCAGCAATGGGGGAACCAATCAGCCCCAGCATTTT.

The genes are TRBV7-6 and TRBJ1-3, with D tentatively TRBD1 (5 bases). V was trimmed by 2 bases and J by 8 bases, leaving 7 bases between them. From germline, CDR1 is SGHVS and CDR2 FNYEAQ. This CDR3 has 12 amino acids. The CDR3 nucleotides are TGTGCCAGCAGCTTAAGGGGTGACACCATATATTTT. Amino acid sequence: CASSLRGDTIYF.

The chain carries TRBV7-2 and TRBJ2-7; a possible D gene is TRBD1 (6 bases). CDR3 length: 15 residues. CDR1 SGHTA and CDR2 FQGNSA come from the germline V gene. The ends were cut back, 3 bases at V and 0 bases at J, with 12 bases in the middle. The DNA of the CDR3 is TGTGCCAGCAGCTTTGACAGGACTTCCTCCTACGAGCAGTACTTC. The encoded protein is CASSFDRTSSYEQYF.

The genes are TRBV5-4 and TRBJ2-7; tentative D call: TRBD2 (5 bases). Germline V CDR1 and CDR2: SGHNT, YYREEE (reference sequence). Deletions cut 1 base from V and 3 bases from J, with 11 bases between. The CDR3 has 14 amino acids. CDR3 residues: CASSLPSRNYEQYF. In DNA, the CDR3 is TGTGCCAGCAGCTTGCCTAGCCGTAACTACGAGCAGTACTTC.

This chain connects TRBV4-2 to TRBJ1-1; TRBD1 agrees at 7 bases. The germline V gene has CDR1 LGHNA and CDR2 YNFKEQ. The V and J ends lost 0 bases and 11 bases, in that order; junction bases with no gene match: 9. This CDR3 comprises 14 residues. CDR3 bases: TGTGCCAGCAGCCAAGACCCACGGGACAGAGATGCTTTCTTT. It translates to CASSQDPRDRDAFF.

This chain links TRBV5-1 with TRBJ2-5; possibly TRBD1 for D (5 bases). V lost 1 base, J lost 4 bases, and 14 bases lay in between. The CDR3 sequence is 15 residues long. CDR1 and CDR2 (germline): SGHRS, YFSETQ. The CDR3 DNA is TGCGCCAGCAGCTTGTCTGCAGGGTTGTCAGAGACCCAGTACTTC. Its translation is CASSLSAGLSETQYF.

V gene TRBV6-5 combines with J gene TRBJ1-6; 7 nucleotides line up with TRBD1. The V segment lost 5 bases and the J segment 7 bases; nucleotides outside the gene matches: 8. The CDR3 is made up of 15 amino acids. CDR1 and CDR2 from the germline V gene are MNHEY and SVGAGI. CDR3 coding DNA: TGTGCCAGCAGTCGGGGGGACAGAGCCAATTCACCCCTCCACTTT. This codes for CASSRGDRANSPLHF.

The V gene is TRBV29-1, the J gene TRBJ2-5; TRBD2 aligns across 7 bases. The DNA matches TRBJ2-7 better at its end, which makes the J call doubtful. This CDR3 has 11 residues. From germline, CDR1 is SQVTM and CDR2 ANQGSEA. The CDR3 protein is CSVGEGYEQYF. DNA of the CDR3: TGCAGCGTTGGGGAGGGATACGAGCAGTACTTC.

V and J are TRBV4-1 and TRBJ1-3, with D possibly TRBD1 on 6 matching bases. This CDR3 has 16 residues. Germline CDR1 is MGHRA and CDR2 is YSYEKL. V dropped 9 bases and J dropped 2 bases, with 20 bases sitting between them. CDR3 protein: CASRASGTLTGNTIYF. The DNA for the CDR3 is TGCGCCAGTAGAGCTTCCGGGACATTAACTGGAAACACCATATATTTT.